Given below is one T cell receptor beta chain in context. Its recognized antigen is unknown. One base away there is no much larger clone; base qualities are not given. Using the deep immunoSEQ assay, multiplex PCR amplified TCR CDR3 regions from genomic DNA. Extracted genomic DNA from each cell subset was spread evenly across all wells of several immunoSEQ 96-well plates, with each plate serving as a replicate. For sorted subsets, roughly 190 ng of genomic DNA, equivalent to some 33,000 T cell genomes, went into each replicate PCR. Purified libraries were quantified with a Qubit 3.0 fluorometer, sized on a Bioanalyzer 2100, and re-quantified with the KAPA Library Quantification kit. Every immunoSEQ 96-well plate was sequenced on a separate single-read 150-cycle Illumina NextSeq 550 flow cell. The authors processed their data as follows. The immunoSEQ output contained only junctional sequences without quality scores, so filtering could not match that applied to full-length reads. To assign V/J genes and CDR3, sequences were annotated using PyIR, a Python wrapper for IgBLAST v1.9, with IMGT germline references. Any read was removed if the V/J assignment was weak (E-value above 1e-6), the CDR3 was missing, or the read contained stop codons, out-of-frame junctions, or ambiguous translated residues. V3J clonotypes were defined as sequences sharing the same inferred V gene, J gene, and CDR3 amino acid sequence. Percentage overlap between repertoires was calculated by dividing the number of shared unique clonotypes by the size of the smaller repertoire. RTK rarefaction, the Chao1 estimator, and Recon v2.1 estimates of unobserved clonotypes were used to assess repertoire richness. For all TCRbeta clonotypes obtained by the gDNA method from four donors, generation probabilities were computed with OLGA. TCRdb provides this immuneACCESS table in a form limited to in-frame rearrangements. Some clones are lacking; in checked studies, under half of them reflect an unresolved V gene, and why the rest are absent is not known. The DNA was the basis for D and trimming; V, J and clone size are from that table. In all, the sample holds roughly 1,500,000 clones, and 97% to 99% of those were seen once. In total, the top ten clones hold approximately 0.4% of the sample.

These data belong to a study of shared clonotypes between healthy human individuals (dated by TCRdb to the early 2020s). In terms of the full investigation: Three men and a couple of women, aged 18 to 49 years, made up the cohort. The study deeply sequenced blood TCR repertoires of about five healthy adults to estimate repertoire size and the extent of clonotype sharing between individuals. Each donor's leukapheresis produced roughly between roughly 0.85 and 10 billion PBMCs. Different laboratories and diverse techniques were used to prepare libraries and sequence TCR repertoires, to increase sequencing depth and limit assay-specific biases. For each donor, CD4 naive and CD4 memory were each given three plates, CD8 naive was given two plates, and CD8 memory was given one plate. Study-wide findings and limitations: Incomplete sequencing was indicated by rarefaction of sorted-subset datasets, despite the large sequencing depth. Approximately 5% of naive CD4, 3% to 4% of naive CD8, 2.3% of memory CD4, and about 0.4% of memory CD8 clonotypes were shared across several donors. Clonotypes shared by all four sorted-subset donors showed higher generation probabilities than non-shared clonotypes. Naive subsets generally had larger estimated clonotype richness than memory subsets did. Sampling was limited to blood, and TCR repertoires in tissue likely differ from TCR repertoires in blood. Pairwise subsampling indicated that sequencing depth was expected to affect the degree of clonotype sharing among donors. The genetic and exposure-history diversity represented was limited by the small number of donors.

From the cysteine through the phenylalanine, the CDR3 covers 12 amino acids. CDR3 DNA only is kept here, 36 bases in frame from base 1. CDR1 and CDR2, looked up from the germline V gene (reference sequence), are LNHDA and SQIVND. V is cut by 9 bases and J by 6 bases, and the space between the germline ends is 11 bases. Donors were healthy HIV-negative adults with no recently reported acute infections or vaccinations. Every donor was a Caucasian adult living in Nashville, Tennessee, USA. CD4+ T cells were enriched by magnetic negative selection; naive cells were then positively selected on CD45RA, and the negative fraction formed the memory subset. Blood was obtained by leukapheresis, after which PBMCs were separated by Ficoll-Histopaque density gradient centrifugation and cryopreserved in liquid nitrogen vapor phase. Purity and quantity of every magnetically sorted T cell population were checked by analytical flow cytometry. From each sorted fraction, genomic DNA was isolated and quantified by UV absorbance on a Nanodrop 2000c.

The chain is assembled from TRBV19 and TRBJ2-2; TRBD1 is possibly the D segment (5 matching bases). The sequenced sample consisted of naive CD4+ T cells sorted from blood. The sample's cell subset or site, from its label and the paper: CD45RA+ positively selected. This clonotype originated in a young man in good health. In nucleotide form, the sequence is TGTGCCAGCTGTGCCAGGGCCGGGGAGCTGTTTTTT. This sequence encodes CASCARAGELFF.